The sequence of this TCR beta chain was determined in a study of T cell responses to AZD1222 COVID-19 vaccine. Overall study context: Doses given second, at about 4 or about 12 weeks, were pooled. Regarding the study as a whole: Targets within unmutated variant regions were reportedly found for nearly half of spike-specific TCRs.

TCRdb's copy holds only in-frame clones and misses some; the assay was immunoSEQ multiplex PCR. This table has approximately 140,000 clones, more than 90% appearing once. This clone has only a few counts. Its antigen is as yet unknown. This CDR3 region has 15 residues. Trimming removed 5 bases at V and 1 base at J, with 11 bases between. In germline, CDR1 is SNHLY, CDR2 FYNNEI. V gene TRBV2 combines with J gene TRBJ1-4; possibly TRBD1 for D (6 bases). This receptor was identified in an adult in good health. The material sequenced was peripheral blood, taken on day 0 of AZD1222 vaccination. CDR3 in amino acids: CASSPQGLTNEKLFF. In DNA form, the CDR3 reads TGTGCCAGCAGTCCGCAGGGGCTAACTAATGAAAAACTGTTTTTT.